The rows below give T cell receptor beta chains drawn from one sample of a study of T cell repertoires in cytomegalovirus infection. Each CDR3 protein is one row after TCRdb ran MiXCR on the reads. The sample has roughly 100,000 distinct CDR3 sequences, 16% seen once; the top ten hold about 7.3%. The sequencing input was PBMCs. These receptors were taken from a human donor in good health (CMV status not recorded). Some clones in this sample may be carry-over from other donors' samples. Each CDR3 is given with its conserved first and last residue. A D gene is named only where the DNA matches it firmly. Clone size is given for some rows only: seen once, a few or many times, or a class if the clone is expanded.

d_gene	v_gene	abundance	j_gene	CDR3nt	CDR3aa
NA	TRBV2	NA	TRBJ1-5	TGTGCCAGCAGCACCGCCGACAGTTCCAAGGCAGCGAATCAGCCCCAGCATTTT	CASSTADSSKAANQPQHF
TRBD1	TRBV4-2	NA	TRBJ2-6	TGTGCCAGCAGCGTGACAGGGGAAGGGGCCAACGTCCTGACTTTC	CASSVTGEGANVLTF
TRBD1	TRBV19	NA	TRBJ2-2	TGTGCCAGTAGTCTTGGGACAGGGTTTAACACCGGGGAGCTGTTTTTT	CASSLGTGFNTGELFF
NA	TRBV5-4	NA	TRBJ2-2	TGTGCCAGCAGCAGGGACATCGGGGAGCTGTTTTTT	CASSRDIGELFF
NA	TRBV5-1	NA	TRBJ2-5	TGCGCCAGCAGCTCTCAGGGATGGGGAAGCCAAGAGACCCAGTACTTC	CASSSQGWGSQETQYF
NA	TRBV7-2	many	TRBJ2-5	TGTGCCAGCAGCTTAGGTCGCCGGCAAGAGACCCAGTACTTC	CASSLGRRQETQYF
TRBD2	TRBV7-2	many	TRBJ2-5	TGTGCCAGCAGCCCGAGCGGGGGGGCCAAGACCCAGTACTTC	CASSPSGGAKTQYF
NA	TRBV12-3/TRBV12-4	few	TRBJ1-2	TGTGCCAGCAGTTTTGCCCGTACCTATGGCTACACCTTC	CASSFARTYGYTF
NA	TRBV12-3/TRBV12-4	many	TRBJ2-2	TGTGCCAGCAGCTTCCTCAGGCCCGGGGCCGGGGAGCTGTTTTTT	CASSFLRPGAGELFF
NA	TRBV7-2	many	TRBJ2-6	TGTGCCAGCAGCCTACGGGGGGCAGGGGCCAACGTCCTGACTTTC	CASSLRGAGANVLTF
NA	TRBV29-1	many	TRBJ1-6	TGCAGCGTGATCCCTACATACCTTTCACCCCTCCACTTT	CSVIPTYLSPLHF
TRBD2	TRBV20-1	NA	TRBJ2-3	TGCAGTGCGGAAGTAGCGGGGGGGGCCGGCACAGATACGCAGTATTTT	CSAEVAGGAGTDTQYF
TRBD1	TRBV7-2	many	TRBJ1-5	TGTGCCAGCAGCTTAGGAGGGACAGGGACGCCGAATCAGCCCCAGCATTTT	CASSLGGTGTPNQPQHF
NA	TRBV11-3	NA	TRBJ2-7	TGTGCCAGCAGCTTATATACGGGACGGATCTACGAGCAGTACTTC	CASSLYTGRIYEQYF
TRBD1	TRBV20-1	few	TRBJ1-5	TGCAGTGCTAGAGGGGACAGGGCTTTCAATCAGCCCCAGCATTTT	CSARGDRAFNQPQHF
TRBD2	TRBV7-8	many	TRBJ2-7	TGTGCCAGCAGCTCGAGAACCCCTAGCGGGGGTGAGCAGTACTTC	CASSSRTPSGGEQYF
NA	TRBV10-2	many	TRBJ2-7	TGCGCCAGCTCACAGGGTGGTAGCGCCGAGCAGTACTTC	CASSQGGSAEQYF
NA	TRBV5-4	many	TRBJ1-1	TGTGCCAGCAGCTTGACACCTCCAACCTGGGGGAACACTGAAGCTTTCTTT	CASSLTPPTWGNTEAFF
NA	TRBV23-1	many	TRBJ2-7	TGCGCCAGCAGTCATGAGCATAATTCCTTGGAACCCTACGAGCAGTACTTC	CASSHEHNSLEPYEQYF
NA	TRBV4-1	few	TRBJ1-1	TGCGCCAGCAGCCAAGATCTCGCCAGGGACACTGAAGCTTTCTTT	CASSQDLARDTEAFF
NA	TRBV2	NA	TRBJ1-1	TGTGCCAGCAGTAGGACAACCGTGGGCACTGAAGCTTTCTTT	CASSRTTVGTEAFF
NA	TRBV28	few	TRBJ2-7	TGTGCCAGCAGACCAGTCCACCCGAGCTCCTACGAGCAGTACTTC	CASRPVHPSSYEQYF